This TCR beta chain is from a study of T cells in Graves' hyperthyroidism and ophthalmopathy. Study-level results: A 13 V-J model separated ophthalmopathy from stable hyperthyroidism.

The source material, RNA transcripts, was used to amplify TCR beta CDR3 regions. An initial round of RT-PCR targeting the TCR CDR3 relied on the HTBI primer set. TCRdb independently ran MiXCR on the multiplex PCR reads; one entry per CDR3 protein. This sample yields around 690,000 distinct CDR3 sequences, of which 17% are seen a single time; around 16% belongs to the top ten. Per germline, CDR1 MDHEN and CDR2 SYDVKM. V lost 4 bases and J 9 bases, leaving 7 bases between the germline ends. The CDR3 sequence is 11 residues long. This clonotype was found many times. The antigen is unknown. The sample was blood. The TCR comes from a man aged 50-59 years with Graves' hyperthyroidism. This rearrangement joins TRBV28 to TRBJ2-1, with D hard to call. The CDR3, as DNA: TGTGCCAGCAGTTCCTGGAGTGAGCAGTTCTTC. It is translated as CASSSWSEQFF.